Listed below are T cell receptor beta chains from one sample, sequenced in a study of PD-1 blockade in classical Hodgkin lymphoma. The method was immunoSEQ multiplex PCR; TCRdb's version includes in-frame clones alone and lacks a portion of them. The table lists approximately 27,000 clones, over 70% of them singletons, with less than 20% in the top ten. Material: peripheral blood mononuclear cells (PBMCs), obtained before the fourth cycle of nivolumab. The receptors originated from a human donor with classical Hodgkin lymphoma. Each CDR3 is given with its conserved first and last residue. A D gene is named only where the DNA matches it firmly. Clone sizes are given selectively: once, few, many, or a class where the clone is expanded.

J | size | V | D | CDR3 | DNA
TRBJ2-2 | NA | TRBV4-1 | NA | CASSQGPVRELFF | TGCGCCAGCAGCCAAGGTCCCGTCAGGGAGCTGTTTTTT
TRBJ1-3 | NA | TRBV28 | NA | CASRVDGNAGNTIYF | TGTGCCAGCAGGGTGGACGGGAACGCTGGAAACACCATATATTTT
TRBJ1-6 | few | TRBV7-9 | NA | CASSFEDTNSPLHF | TGTGCCAGCAGCTTTGAGGACACAAATTCACCCCTCCACTTT
TRBJ1-1 | NA | TRBV28 | NA | CASSLEENTEAFF | TGTGCCAGCAGTTTAGAGGAGAACACTGAAGCTTTCTTT
TRBJ2-1 | NA | TRBV13 | NA | CASSTRQVSSYNEQFF | TGTGCCAGCAGCACTCGACAGGTTAGCTCCTACAATGAGCAGTTCTTC
TRBJ2-7 | NA | TRBV11-2 | TRBD1 | CASSFRDRAYEQYF | TGTGCCAGCAGCTTTCGGGACAGGGCCTACGAGCAGTACTTC
TRBJ1-6 | NA | TRBV9 | NA | CASSPSGGGWSSPLHF | TGTGCCAGCAGCCCCTCCGGAGGGGGTTGGAGTTCACCCCTCCACTTT
TRBJ1-1 | NA | TRBV5-1 | TRBD1 | CASSLEGAPTEAFF | TGCGCCAGCAGCTTGGAGGGGGCGCCCACTGAAGCTTTCTTT
TRBJ2-6 | once | TRBV5-4 | NA | CASSPGTSGANVLTF | TGTGCCAGCAGCCCGGGGACCTCTGGGGCCAACGTCCTGACTTTC
TRBJ1-1 | NA | TRBV19 | TRBD1 | CASSEQGAQNTEAFF | TGTGCCAGTAGTGAACAGGGGGCGCAGAACACTGAAGCTTTCTTT
TRBJ1-4 | few | TRBV27 | NA | CASSPDTSRAISEKLFF | TGTGCCAGCAGTCCCGATACCAGCAGGGCGATAAGTGAAAAACTGTTTTTT
TRBJ2-3 | few | TRBV30 | TRBD2 | CAWSADGTSGQYF | TGTGCCTGGAGTGCAGACGGGACTAGCGGGCAGTATTTT
TRBJ2-2 | NA | TRBV11-2 | NA | CASSLAKGRGAGELFF | TGTGCCAGCAGCTTAGCTAAGGGGCGAGGTGCCGGGGAGCTGTTTTTT
TRBJ2-5 | NA | TRBV4-3 | TRBD1 | CASSQEIPGQAETQYF | TGCGCCAGCAGCCAAGAGATCCCGGGACAGGCGGAGACCCAGTACTTC
TRBJ2-7 | NA | TRBV6-1 | NA | CASSEARGSGEQYF | TGTGCCAGCAGTGAAGCTAGAGGGAGCGGGGAGCAGTACTTC
TRBJ1-4 | NA | TRBV19 | NA | CASRSPDGSATNEKLFF | TGTGCCAGTAGGTCCCCGGACGGTTCAGCAACTAATGAAAAACTGTTTTTT
TRBJ2-1 | NA | TRBV19 | NA | CASTFGGRAYNEQFF | TGTGCCAGTACATTCGGGGGAAGGGCCTACAATGAGCAGTTCTTC
TRBJ2-3 | NA | TRBV27 | TRBD1 | CASSKRQGSTDTQYF | TGTGCCAGCAGTAAACGACAGGGGAGCACAGATACGCAGTATTTT
TRBJ1-2 | few | TRBV4-3 | NA | CASSQDSAVDYGYTF | TGCGCCAGCAGCCAAGATTCGGCCGTGGACTATGGCTACACCTTC
TRBJ1-1 | NA | TRBV28 | TRBD1 | CASSLGTGGTEAFF | TGTGCCAGCAGTTTGGGGACAGGGGGCACTGAAGCTTTCTTT
TRBJ2-5 | NA | TRBV4-1 | NA | CASSRSGQTQYF | TGCGCCAGCAGCCGCTCTGGACAGACCCAGTACTTC
TRBJ1-1 | NA | TRBV6-6 | NA | CASSYSGPTEAFF | TGTGCCAGCAGTTATTCAGGACCCACTGAAGCTTTCTTT
TRBJ2-3 | medium-sized | TRBV2 | NA | CASNRLATTDTQYF | TGTGCCAGCAATCGCCTAGCGACCACAGATACGCAGTATTTT
TRBJ2-1 | few | TRBV28 | TRBD2 | CASRRSGGADEQFF | TGTGCCAGTCGGAGGAGCGGGGGGGCGGATGAGCAGTTCTTC
TRBJ2-5 | NA | TRBV7-2 | NA | CASSLQPVQETQYF | TGTGCCAGCAGCTTACAACCAGTTCAAGAGACCCAGTACTTC
TRBJ1-2 | few | TRBV18 | NA | CASSPGKEYGYTF | TGTGCCAGCTCACCAGGAAAGGAATATGGCTACACCTTC
TRBJ2-1 | NA | TRBV19 | NA | CASSIGPGSDEQFF | TGTGCCAGTAGTATAGGGCCAGGGTCGGATGAGCAGTTCTTC
TRBJ1-3 | few | TRBV18 | NA | CASSPGGSSGNTIYF | TGTGCCAGCTCACCAGGGGGAAGCTCTGGAAACACCATATATTTT
TRBJ2-5 | NA | TRBV9 | NA | CASSVEAAQETQYF | TGTGCCAGCAGCGTAGAGGCAGCTCAAGAGACCCAGTACTTC
TRBJ2-2 | NA | TRBV4-1 | NA | CASSLTEYTGELFF | TGCGCCAGCAGCCTTACCGAGTACACCGGGGAGCTGTTTTTT
TRBJ1-2 | NA | TRBV4-3 | NA | CASSQGREANYGYTF | TGCGCCAGCAGCCAAGGGAGGGAAGCTAACTATGGCTACACCTTC
TRBJ1-1 | NA | TRBV29-1 | NA | CSAGEAGQAEAFF | TGCAGCGCCGGGGAGGCAGGACAAGCTGAAGCTTTCTTT
TRBJ2-7 | NA | TRBV9 | TRBD1 | CASSARTGDEQYF | TGTGCCAGCAGCGCTAGGACAGGGGACGAGCAGTACTTC
TRBJ1-4 | few | TRBV6-6 | NA | CASSLAGATNEKLFF | TGTGCCAGCAGTCTCGCGGGGGCAACTAATGAAAAACTGTTTTTT
TRBJ1-1 | NA | TRBV5-1 | NA | CASSLGDNNPNTEAFF | TGCGCCAGCAGCTTGGGGGACAACAACCCCAACACTGAAGCTTTCTTT
TRBJ1-5 | NA | TRBV28 | TRBD1 | CASSILRGSNQPQHF | TGTGCCAGCAGTATACTCAGGGGGAGCAATCAGCCCCAGCATTTT
TRBJ1-6 | NA | TRBV19 | TRBD1 | CASSTTGGVSSPLHF | TGTGCCAGTAGTACCACAGGGGGCGTAAGCTCACCCCTCCACTTT
TRBJ2-7 | NA | TRBV29-1 | NA | CSVEVGGMNEQYF | TGCAGCGTTGAAGTGGGGGGTATGAACGAGCAGTACTTC
TRBJ2-3 | NA | TRBV11-1 | NA | CASSSRFQFLASKFDTQYF | TGTGCCAGCAGCTCCCGCTTTCAGTTCCTAGCGAGCAAATTTGATACGCAGTATTTT
TRBJ2-1 | NA | TRBV4-1 | NA | CASSQDSSLSYNEQFF | TGCGCCAGCAGCCAAGATTCAAGTCTTTCCTACAATGAGCAGTTCTTC
TRBJ1-4 | NA | TRBV7-9 | NA | CASSFPKQDNNEKLFF | TGTGCCAGCAGCTTTCCTAAGCAGGATAATAATGAAAAACTGTTTTTT
TRBJ2-5 | few | TRBV6-1 | NA | CASSEGQAGETQYF | TGTGCCAGCAGTGAAGGCCAGGCGGGAGAGACCCAGTACTTC
TRBJ2-3 | NA | TRBV6-1 | TRBD2 | CASSLGAGGLGEQYF | TGTGCCAGCTCCCTTGGTGCGGGGGGGCTAGGGGAGCAGTATTTT
TRBJ2-3 | once | TRBV5-1 | TRBD2 | CASSLGTSLSVDTQYF | TGCGCCAGCAGCTTGGGGACTAGCCTGAGTGTTGATACGCAGTATTTT
TRBJ2-1 | NA | TRBV29-1 | NA | CSVKGRAGGDNEQFF | TGCAGCGTTAAGGGGCGGGCAGGGGGGGACAATGAGCAGTTCTTC
TRBJ1-2 | NA | TRBV27 | TRBD1 | CASSLGTGLTYGYTF | TGTGCCAGCAGTCTCGGGACAGGGCTCACCTATGGCTACACCTTC
TRBJ2-3 | NA | TRBV9 | NA | CASSVGGSRRDTQYF | TGTGCCAGCAGCGTAGGAGGGTCTCGTCGAGATACGCAGTATTTT
TRBJ2-2 | NA | TRBV5-1 | NA | CASSSYTGELFF | TGCGCCAGCAGCAGTTACACCGGGGAGCTGTTTTTT
TRBJ2-3 | NA | TRBV14 | NA | CASSQQARDTQYF | TGTGCCAGCAGCCAACAGGCAAGAGATACGCAGTATTTT
TRBJ2-4 | NA | TRBV7-2 | NA | CASTPGNIQYF | TGTGCCAGCACCCCCGGGAACATTCAGTACTTC
TRBJ1-1 | NA | TRBV29-1 | NA | CSVVDQGNSMNTEAFF | TGCAGCGTTGTTGATCAGGGAAACTCTATGAACACTGAAGCTTTCTTT
TRBJ2-3 | NA | TRBV6-4 | NA | CASSDSATDTQYF | TGTGCCAGCAGTGACTCAGCTACAGATACGCAGTATTTT
TRBJ2-1 | NA | TRBV5-1 | TRBD1 | CASSPSWDRGLLRGRNEQFF | TGCGCCAGCAGTCCCAGTTGGGACAGGGGACTTCTACGGGGCAGGAATGAGCAGTTCTTC
TRBJ2-3 | few | TRBV6-4 | TRBD2 | CASSSSGGEDTQYF | TGTGCCAGCAGCTCCAGCGGGGGGGAAGATACGCAGTATTTT
TRBJ2-7 | NA | TRBV25-1 | TRBD1 | CASTGQGVEQYF | TGTGCCAGCACGGGACAGGGGGTCGAGCAGTACTTC